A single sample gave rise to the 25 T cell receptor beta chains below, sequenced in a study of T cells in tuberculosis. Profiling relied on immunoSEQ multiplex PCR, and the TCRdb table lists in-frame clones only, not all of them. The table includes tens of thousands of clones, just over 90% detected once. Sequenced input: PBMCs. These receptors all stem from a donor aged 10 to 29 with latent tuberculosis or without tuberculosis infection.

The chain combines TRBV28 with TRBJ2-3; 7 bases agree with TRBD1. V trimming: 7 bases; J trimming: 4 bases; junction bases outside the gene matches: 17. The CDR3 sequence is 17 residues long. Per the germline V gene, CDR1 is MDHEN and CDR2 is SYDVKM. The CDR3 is CASTFHTQGVSSDTQYF. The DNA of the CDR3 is TGTGCCAGCACCTTTCATACCCAGGGGGTATCATCAGATACGCAGTATTTT.

The CDR3 region has the DNA TGTGCCAGCAGCCAGGACAGGGGGCGATGGGAAGCTTTCTTT. This sequence encodes CASSQDRGRWEAFF. This chain joins TRBV5-8 and TRBJ1-1, with TRBD1 matching over 11 bases. This CDR3 comprises 14 residues. From germline, CDR1 is SGHTS and CDR2 YDEGEE. V shed 4 bases, J shed 8 bases, and the junction held 7 bases outside the gene matches.

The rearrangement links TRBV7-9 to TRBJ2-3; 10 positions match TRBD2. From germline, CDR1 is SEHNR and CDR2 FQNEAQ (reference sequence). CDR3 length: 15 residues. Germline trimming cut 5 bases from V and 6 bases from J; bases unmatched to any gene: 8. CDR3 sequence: CASSRLAGVYDTQYF. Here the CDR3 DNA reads TGTGCCAGCAGCAGGCTAGCGGGAGTCTATGATACGCAGTATTTT.

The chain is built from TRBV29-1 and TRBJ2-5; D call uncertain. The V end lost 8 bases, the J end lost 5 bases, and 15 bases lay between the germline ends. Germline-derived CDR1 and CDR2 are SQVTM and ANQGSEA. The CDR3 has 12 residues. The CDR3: CSSFNTRETQYF. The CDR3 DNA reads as TGCAGCTCTTTCAATACCCGGGAGACCCAGTACTTC.

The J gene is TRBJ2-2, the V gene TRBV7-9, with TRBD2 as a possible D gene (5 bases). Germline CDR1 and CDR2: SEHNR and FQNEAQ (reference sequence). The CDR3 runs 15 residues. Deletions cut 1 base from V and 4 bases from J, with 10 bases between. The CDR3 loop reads CASSLVKRSTGELFF. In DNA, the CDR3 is TGTGCCAGCAGCTTAGTGAAGCGGTCCACCGGGGAGCTGTTTTTT.

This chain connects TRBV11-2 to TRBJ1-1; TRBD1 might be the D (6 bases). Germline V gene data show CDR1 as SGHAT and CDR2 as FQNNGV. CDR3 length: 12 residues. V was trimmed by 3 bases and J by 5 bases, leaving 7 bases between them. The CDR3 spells CASSFRGTEAFF. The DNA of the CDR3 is TGTGCCAGCAGCTTTAGGGGGACTGAAGCTTTCTTT.

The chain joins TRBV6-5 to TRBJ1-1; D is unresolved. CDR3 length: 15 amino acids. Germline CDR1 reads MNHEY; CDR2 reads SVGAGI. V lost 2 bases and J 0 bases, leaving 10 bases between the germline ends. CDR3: CASSYLPTVNTEAFF. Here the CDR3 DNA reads TGTGCCAGCAGTTACCTTCCGACTGTGAACACTGAAGCTTTCTTT.

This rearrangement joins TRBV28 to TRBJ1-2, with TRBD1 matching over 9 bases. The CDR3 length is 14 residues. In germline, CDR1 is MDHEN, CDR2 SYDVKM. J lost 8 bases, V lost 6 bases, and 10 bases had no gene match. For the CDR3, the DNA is TGTGCCAGCAGGAAAACAGGGGGCGCAGGAGGCTACACCTTC. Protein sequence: CASRKTGGAGGYTF.

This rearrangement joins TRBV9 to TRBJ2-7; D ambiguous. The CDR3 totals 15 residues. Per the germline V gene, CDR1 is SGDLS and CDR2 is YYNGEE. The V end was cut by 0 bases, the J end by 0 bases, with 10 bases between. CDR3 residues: CASSVDLVSSYEQYF. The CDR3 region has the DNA TGTGCCAGCAGCGTAGATCTGGTTAGCTCCTACGAGCAGTACTTC.

CDR3 protein: CASTSTPRATDTQYF. CDR3 sequence (DNA): TGCGCCAGCACCTCCACCCCCCGCGCCACAGATACGCAGTATTTT. This rearrangement joins TRBV5-1 to TRBJ2-3; D gene uncertain. CDR1 SGHRS and CDR2 YFSETQ come from the germline V gene. The CDR3 has 15 amino acids. V was pared by 6 bases and J by 2 bases, with 16 bases between.

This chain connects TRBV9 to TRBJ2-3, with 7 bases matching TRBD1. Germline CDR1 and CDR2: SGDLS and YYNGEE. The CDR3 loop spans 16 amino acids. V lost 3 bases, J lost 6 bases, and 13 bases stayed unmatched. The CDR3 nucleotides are TGTGCCAGCAGCGCCGACAGGGAAAGACTGTCCGATACGCAGTATTTT. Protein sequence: CASSADRERLSDTQYF.

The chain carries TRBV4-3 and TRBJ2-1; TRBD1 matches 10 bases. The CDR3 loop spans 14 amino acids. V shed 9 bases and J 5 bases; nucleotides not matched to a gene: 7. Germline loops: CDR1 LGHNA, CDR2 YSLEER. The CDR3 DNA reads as TGCGCCAGTAGAGGGACAGGGGCTAACAATGAGCAGTTCTTC. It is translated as CASRGTGANNEQFF.

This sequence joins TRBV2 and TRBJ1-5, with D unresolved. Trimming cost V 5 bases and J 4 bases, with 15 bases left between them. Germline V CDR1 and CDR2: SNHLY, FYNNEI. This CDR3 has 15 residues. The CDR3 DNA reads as TGTGCCAGCAGTCTTTTTCGGGTCCCTAATCAGCCCCAGCATTTT. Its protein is CASSLFRVPNQPQHF.

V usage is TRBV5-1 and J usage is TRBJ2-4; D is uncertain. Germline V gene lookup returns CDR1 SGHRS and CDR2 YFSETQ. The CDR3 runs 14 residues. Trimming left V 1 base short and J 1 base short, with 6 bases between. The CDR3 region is CASSLLIAKNIQYF. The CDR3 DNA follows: TGCGCCAGCAGCTTGTTAATTGCCAAAAACATTCAGTACTTC.

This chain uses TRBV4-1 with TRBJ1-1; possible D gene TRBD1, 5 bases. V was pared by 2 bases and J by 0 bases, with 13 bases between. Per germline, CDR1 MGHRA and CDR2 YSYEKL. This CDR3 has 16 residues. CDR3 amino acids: CASSQITQGLNTEAFF. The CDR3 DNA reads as TGCGCCAGCAGCCAAATTACCCAGGGTTTGAACACTGAAGCTTTCTTT.

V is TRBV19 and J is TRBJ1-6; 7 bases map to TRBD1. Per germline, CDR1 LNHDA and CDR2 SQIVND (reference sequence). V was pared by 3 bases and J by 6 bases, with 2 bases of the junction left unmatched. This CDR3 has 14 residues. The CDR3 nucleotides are TGTGCCAGTAGTATGGGACAGTTTAATTCACCCCTCCACTTT. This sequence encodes CASSMGQFNSPLHF.

CDR3 nucleotide sequence: TGTGCCAGCAGCACCGGGACATGGGGGACTGAAGCTTTCTTT. This translates into CASSTGTWGTEAFF. The chain has TRBV6-5 and TRBJ1-1; weak D call: TRBD1 (6 bases). CDR1 is MNHEY and CDR2 is SVGAGI in the germline V gene. Trimming shortened V by 6 bases and J by 5 bases, and 16 bases separated the two germline ends. The CDR3 extends over 14 amino acids.

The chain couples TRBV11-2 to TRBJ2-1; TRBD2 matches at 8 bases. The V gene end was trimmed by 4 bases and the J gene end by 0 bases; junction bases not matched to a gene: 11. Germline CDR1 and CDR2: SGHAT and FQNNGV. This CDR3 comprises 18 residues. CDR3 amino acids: CASSSPLRGGLSYNEQFF. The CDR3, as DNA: TGTGCCAGCAGCTCCCCCCTTCGGGGGGGCCTCTCCTACAATGAGCAGTTCTTC.

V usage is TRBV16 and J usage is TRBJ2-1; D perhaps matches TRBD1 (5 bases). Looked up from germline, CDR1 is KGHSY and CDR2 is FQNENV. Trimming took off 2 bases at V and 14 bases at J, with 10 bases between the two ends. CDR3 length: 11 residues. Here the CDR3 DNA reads TGTGCCAGCAGCCAAGGGTCAGGGAAGTTCTTC. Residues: CASSQGSGKFF.

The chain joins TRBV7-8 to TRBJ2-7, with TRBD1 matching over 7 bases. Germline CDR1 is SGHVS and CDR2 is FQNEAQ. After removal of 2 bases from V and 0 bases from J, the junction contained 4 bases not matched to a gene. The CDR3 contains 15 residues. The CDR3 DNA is TGTGCCAGCAGCTTAACAAGACAGGGCTCCTACGAGCAGTACTTC. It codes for CASSLTRQGSYEQYF.

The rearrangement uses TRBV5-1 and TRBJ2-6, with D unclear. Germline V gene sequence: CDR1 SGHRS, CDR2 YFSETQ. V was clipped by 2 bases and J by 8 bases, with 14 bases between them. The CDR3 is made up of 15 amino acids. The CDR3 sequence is CASSLTDPSTNVLTF. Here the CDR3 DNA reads TGCGCCAGCAGCTTAACAGACCCCTCGACCAACGTCCTGACTTTC.

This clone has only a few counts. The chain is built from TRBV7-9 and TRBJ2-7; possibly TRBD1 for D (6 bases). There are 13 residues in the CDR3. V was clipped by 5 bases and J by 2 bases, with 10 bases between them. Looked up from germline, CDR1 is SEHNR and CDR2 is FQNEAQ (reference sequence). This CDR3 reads CASSKRDTYEQYF. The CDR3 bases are TGTGCCAGCAGCAAACGGGACACCTACGAGCAGTACTTC.

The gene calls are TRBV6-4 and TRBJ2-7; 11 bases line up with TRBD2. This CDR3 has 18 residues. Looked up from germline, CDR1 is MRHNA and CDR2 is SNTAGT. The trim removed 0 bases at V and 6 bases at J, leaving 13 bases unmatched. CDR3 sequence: CASSDSTDSGGAFLEQYF. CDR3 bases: TGTGCCAGCAGTGACTCGACAGATAGCGGGGGGGCCTTTCTCGAGCAGTACTTC.

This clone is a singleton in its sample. CDR3 in amino acids: CASSVGSGGRQPQHF. The CDR3 DNA reads as TGTGCCAGCAGCGTAGGGTCAGGGGGCCGTCAGCCCCAGCATTTT. The chain couples TRBV9 to TRBJ1-5; TRBD1 aligns across 8 bases. Looked up from germline, CDR1 is SGDLS and CDR2 is YYNGEE. This CDR3 contains 15 residues. Trimming removed 0 bases from V and 6 bases from J; junction bases left unmatched: 5.

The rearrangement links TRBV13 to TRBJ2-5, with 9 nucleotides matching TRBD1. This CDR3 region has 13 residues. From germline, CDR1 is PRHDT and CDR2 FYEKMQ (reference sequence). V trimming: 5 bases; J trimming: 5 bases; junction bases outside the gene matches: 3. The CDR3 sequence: CASSNRGLETQYF. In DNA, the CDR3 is TGTGCCAGCAGCAACAGGGGGCTGGAGACCCAGTACTTC.